This T cell receptor (beta chain) was found in a study of T-cell reconstitution after alpha-beta-depleted transplantation in children. General study results and limits: T-cell numbers and diversity, one year after transplant, stemmed largely from T cells that were newly produced. Expanded clones from the graft, numbering several hundred, reportedly supplied alpha-beta T cells about two months after transplant. The origin of high day-60 TCRbeta diversity in some patients lay in surviving recipient T cells and thymic progenitors.

V lost 7 bases and J lost 6; bases outside the gene matches: 14. Per the germline V gene, CDR1 is MDHEN and CDR2 is SYDVKM. The CDR3 is made up of 16 amino acids. As for this clonotype: What it recognizes is unknown. This could be a read error, since a much larger clone is one nucleotide away.

Researchers prepared the TCRbeta library using unique molecular identifiers, the study reports. From the PCR reads, TCRdb called clonotypes with MiXCR, one entry per CDR3 protein. The table records more than 200,000 distinct CDR3 sequences, roughly 25% of them present only once. This TCR was recovered from a girl between 2 and 10 years old with Fanconi anemia, due to receive a stem cell transplant. The sequences come from PBMCs, collected before TCRalphabeta/CD19-depleted stem cell transplant. V usage is TRBV28 and J usage is TRBJ2-5, with TRBD1 matching 10 bases. CDR3 region: CASTRLRDRGDQTQYF. The CDR3 DNA is TGTGCCAGCACCCGTCTCCGGGACAGGGGCGATCAGACCCAGTACTTC.